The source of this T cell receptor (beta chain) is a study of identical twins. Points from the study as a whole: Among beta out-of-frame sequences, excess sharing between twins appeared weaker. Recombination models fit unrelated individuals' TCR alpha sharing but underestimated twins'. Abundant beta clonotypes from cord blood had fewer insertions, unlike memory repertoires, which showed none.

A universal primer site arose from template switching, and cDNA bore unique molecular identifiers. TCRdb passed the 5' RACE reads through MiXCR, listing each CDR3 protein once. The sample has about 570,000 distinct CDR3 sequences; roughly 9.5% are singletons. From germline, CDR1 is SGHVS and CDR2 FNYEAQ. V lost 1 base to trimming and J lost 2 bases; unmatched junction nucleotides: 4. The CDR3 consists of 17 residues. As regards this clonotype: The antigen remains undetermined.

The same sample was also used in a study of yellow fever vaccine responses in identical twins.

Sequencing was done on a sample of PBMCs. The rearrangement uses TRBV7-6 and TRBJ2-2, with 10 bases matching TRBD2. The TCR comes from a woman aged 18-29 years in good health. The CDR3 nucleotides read TGTGCCAGCAGCTTAGGTGCTAGCGGGGGTAACACCGGGGAGCTGTTTTTT. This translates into CASSLGASGGNTGELFF.